These T cell receptor beta chains were read from a single sample in a study of T cell clones after liver transplantation. Sequenced by immunoSEQ multiplex PCR; TCRdb stores in-frame clones only, minus some. The sample yields some 120,000 clones, approximately 90% seen once. This specimen was CD4+ T cells from blood, taken 12 months after liver transplant. These receptors were taken from a human patient who received a liver transplant. Certain T cells may be donor cells from the graft. CDR3s include the opening cysteine and the closing phenylalanine or tryptophan. A D gene is named only where the DNA matches it firmly. A row's size may be missing; if present it is once, few, many or a size class.

TRBJ2-3	-	TRBD2	TRBV7-3	TGTGCCAGCAGCTTGGGCGGGAGGGTGGCAGATACGCAGTATTTT	CASSLGGRVADTQYF
TRBJ2-6	-	-	TRBV7-3	TGTGCCAGCAGCTTTCTCGTCGGGGCCAACGTCCTGACTTTC	CASSFLVGANVLTF
TRBJ1-3	-	-	TRBV11-2	TGTGCCAGCAGCTTAGCCATCGGCACCATATATTTT	CASSLAIGTIYF
TRBJ1-1	-	TRBD1	TRBV28	TGTGCCAGCATTACCCCCGGGACAGGGGGCACTGAAGCTTTCTTT	CASITPGTGGTEAFF
TRBJ2-1	-	-	TRBV6-5	TGTGCCAGCAGTTACTACGGACTATCCCGCGGCGATGAGCAGTTCTTC	CASSYYGLSRGDEQFF
TRBJ1-1	-	TRBD1	TRBV4-2	TGTGCCAGCAGCCAAGGTCTCAGTACGGGACAGGTGGATACTGAAGCTTTCTTT	CASSQGLSTGQVDTEAFF
TRBJ1-2	-	-	TRBV29-1	TGCAGCGCCCTAGTGGGTGATGGCTACACCTTC	CSALVGDGYTF
TRBJ2-7	-	-	TRBV15	TGTGCCACCAGCAGAGATTTCAGGGGAACCAACGAGCAGTACTTC	CATSRDFRGTNEQYF
TRBJ1-5	-	TRBD1	TRBV18	TGTGCCAGCTCACCGGGACAGGGCATCTATAGCAATCAGCCCCAGCATTTT	CASSPGQGIYSNQPQHF
TRBJ2-1	-	TRBD2	TRBV10-3	TGTGCCATCAACCGAGCGGGAGGGCCCGATGAGCAGTTCTTC	CAINRAGGPDEQFF
TRBJ2-2	once	-	TRBV5-1	TGCGCCAGCAGCCGACCAGGTTCCACCGGGGAGCTGTTTTTT	CASSRPGSTGELFF
TRBJ1-1	-	-	TRBV19	TGTGCCAGTAGTACCTGGACAGCGACTGAAGCTTTCTTT	CASSTWTATEAFF
TRBJ1-1	once	-	TRBV5-1	TGCGCCAGCAGCTTGGCCGCCAACATGAACACTGAAGCTTTCTTT	CASSLAANMNTEAFF
TRBJ1-4	-	-	TRBV7-2	TGTGCCAGCAGCCCTCGCCGCGCAACTAATGAAAAACTGTTTTTT	CASSPRRATNEKLFF
TRBJ2-1	once	-	TRBV7-3	TGTGCCAGCAGCTTGCCGTACAATGAGCAGTTCTTC	CASSLPYNEQFF
TRBJ1-4	-	-	TRBV7-9	TGTGCCAGCAGCCCACAGGGTCGCGCTAATGAAAAACTGTTTTTT	CASSPQGRANEKLFF
TRBJ1-4	once	-	TRBV6-1	TGTGCCAGCAGTGAAGGTCGGGGGCCTCAACTTAATGAAAAACTGTTTTTT	CASSEGRGPQLNEKLFF
TRBJ2-3	-	-	TRBV21-1	TGTGCCAGCACATCTGACTATGGTGGAGCGGGAGGGGCAGATACGCAGTATTTT	CASTSDYGGAGGADTQYF
TRBJ2-7	-	-	TRBV2	TGTGCCAGCAGCAGGGAGCGCTACGAGCAGTACTTC	CASSRERYEQYF
TRBJ1-4	-	TRBD1	TRBV4-1	TGCGCCAGCAGCCAAGAATCTCAGGGGGCGTGGGAAAAACTGTTTTTT	CASSQESQGAWEKLFF
TRBJ2-1	-	-	TRBV29-1	TGCAGCGTTGAGACAGGCTCCTACAATGAGCAGTTCTTC	CSVETGSYNEQFF
TRBJ2-1	-	-	TRBV11-2	TGTGCCAGCAGCTCCCCGGATCCCAGCTCCTACAATGAGCAGTTCTTC	CASSSPDPSSYNEQFF
TRBJ2-3	-	-	TRBV2	TGTGCCAGCAACCCATTCTTCACAGATACGCAGTATTTT	CASNPFFTDTQYF
TRBJ2-3	-	TRBD1	TRBV5-6	TGTGCCAGCAGCTCCTCAGGGGGCCCTACAGATACGCAGTATTTT	CASSSSGGPTDTQYF
TRBJ1-1	once	-	TRBV6-5	TGTGCCAGCAGCCCCCGGGGGCCGGGGACTGAAGCTTTCTTT	CASSPRGPGTEAFF
TRBJ2-7	-	-	TRBV9	TGTGCCAGCAGCCCCCGGGGAATGGGATCCTACGAGCAGTACTTC	CASSPRGMGSYEQYF
TRBJ1-3	-	TRBD1	TRBV28	TGTGCCAGCAGTCCTTCGGACAGGGTCAACACCATATATTTT	CASSPSDRVNTIYF
TRBJ1-2	once	TRBD1	TRBV28	TGTGCCAGCAGTGATCCGGGACAGGGGAAGTATGGCTACACCTTC	CASSDPGQGKYGYTF
TRBJ1-1	-	-	TRBV7-2	TGTGCCAGCAGCTTACAGTGGAACACTGAAGCTTTCTTT	CASSLQWNTEAFF